The 3 T cell receptor beta chains reported below all come from one sample, sequenced in a study of CD8+CD57+ T cells in acquired aplastic anemia. It was genomic DNA that served as the template for profiling TCR beta VDJ and CDR3. Each CDR3 protein is one row after TCRdb ran MiXCR on the reads. The top ten hold under 9% of the sample, which has roughly 260,000 distinct CDR3 sequences, approximately 50% seen once. Flow cytometry had shown expanded CD8+CD57+ cells in the patients chosen for sequencing. What was sequenced was sorted CD4+, CD8+, or CD8+CD57+ T cells (not recorded which) from PBMCs. Every receptor here comes from a human donor with aplastic anemia.

The chain joins TRBV30 to TRBJ1-1, with D possibly matching TRBD1 (5 bases). CDR1 is GTSNPN, CDR2 SVGIG, per germline (reference sequence). CDR3 length equals 14 residues. Trimming pared 1 base from V and 4 bases from J, leaving 13 bases between. This CDR3 is CAWSAPRGGTEAFF. Written as DNA, the CDR3 is TGTGCCTGGAGTGCCCCGCGGGGGGGCACTGAAGCTTTCTTT. Drawing the rest from reference TRBV30 and TRBJ1-1, the complete variable domain is SQTIHQWPATLVQPVGSPLSLECTVEGTSNPNLYWYRQAAGRGLQLLFYSVGIGQISSEVPQNLSASRPQDRQFILSSKKLLLSDSGFYLCAWSAPRGGTEAFFGQGTRLTVV.

In the case of this clonotype: Because it lacks the conserved phenylalanine or tryptophan at the end, this CDR3 is likely a read error. The chain recombines TRBV25-1 with TRBJ1-3, with D possibly being TRBD1 (5 bases). Trimming shortened V by 4 bases and J by 10 bases, and 14 bases separated the two germline ends. From germline, CDR1 is MGHDK and CDR2 SYGVNS. This CDR3 is built from 13 residues. CDR3 in DNA: TGTGCCAGCAGTGGACCGACTGGGACGACCATATATGTT. It codes for CASSGPTGTTIYV.

This clonotype appeared many times. The chain combines TRBV7-6 with TRBJ1-1; perhaps TRBD1 as D (5 bases). CDR1 SGHVS and CDR2 FNYEAQ come from the germline V gene. The CDR3 has 15 amino acids. V was trimmed by 5 bases and J by 1 base, leaving 14 bases between them. CDR3 residues: CASSIRDGPNTEAFF. Here the CDR3 DNA reads TGTGCCAGCAGCATACGGGACGGCCCGAACACTGAAGCTTTCTTT. Drawing the rest from reference TRBV7-6 and TRBJ1-1, the complete variable domain is GAGVSQSPRYKVTKRGQDVALRCDPISGHVSLYWYRQALGQGPEFLTYFNYEAQQDKSGLPNDRFSAERPEGSISTLTIQRTEQRDSAMYRCASSIRDGPNTEAFFGQGTRLTVV.